This passage covers 29 T cell receptor beta chains from one sample sequenced in a study of beta chain features in type 1 diabetes. Every isolated RNA sample was fully reverse transcribed, so sequencing captured expressed TCRB transcripts. The table came from immunoSEQ multiplex PCR; TCRdb's copy has only in-frame clones and leaves some out. The table shows 140,000 to 150,000 clones, with around 51% occurring only once. Sequenced sample: Tregs from blood. The receptors here all came from a man aged 18 to 29 in good health.

The rearrangement uses TRBV7-8 and TRBJ2-1; 7 bases map to TRBD2. This CDR3 region has 15 residues. The V segment lost 3 bases and the J segment 0 bases; nucleotides outside the gene matches: 2. Germline loops: CDR1 SGHVS, CDR2 FQNEAQ. CDR3 region: CASSLGGGSYNEQFF. CDR3 bases: TGTGCCAGCAGCTTGGGGGGGGGCTCCTACAATGAGCAGTTCTTC.

The chain links TRBV28 to TRBJ1-5; the D gene is possibly TRBD1 (6 bases). Germline loops: CDR1 MDHEN, CDR2 SYDVKM. This CDR3 contains 14 residues. V lost 2 bases and J 5 bases, leaving 10 bases between the germline ends. The CDR3 sequence: CASSLTYRDQPQHF. The CDR3 DNA sequence: TGTGCCAGCAGTTTAACGTACAGGGATCAGCCCCAGCATTTT.

The gene calls are TRBV5-1 and TRBJ2-7, with D tentatively TRBD2 (6 bases). Per the germline V gene, CDR1 is SGHRS and CDR2 is YFSETQ. V shed 0 bases and J shed 3 bases, with 7 bases lying between them. The CDR3 has 13 amino acids. CDR3 bases: TGCGCCAGCAGCTTGGTCGGGAGCTACGAGCAGTACTTC. Translation gives CASSLVGSYEQYF.

The rearrangement uses TRBV11-3 and TRBJ2-6, with D possibly being TRBD1 (5 bases). V lost 4 bases to trimming and J lost 0 bases, with 10 bases between them. Per germline, CDR1 SGHNT and CDR2 YENEEA. The CDR3 runs 16 residues. CDR3 DNA: TGTGCCAGCAGCTCAGGTGACAGCTCTGGGGCCAACGTCCTGACTTTC. Its translation: CASSSGDSSGANVLTF.

The chain employs TRBV5-1 and TRBJ2-1; D remains unclear. The CDR3 is made up of 12 amino acids. Germline V gene sequence: CDR1 SGHRS, CDR2 YFSETQ. V was trimmed by 4 bases and J by 4 bases, leaving 6 bases between them. The CDR3 DNA follows: TGCGCCAGCAGCCCAACATACAATGAGCAGTTCTTC. Its protein is CASSPTYNEQFF.

This rearrangement joins TRBV2 to TRBJ2-1; 10 bases align to TRBD2. Unmatched junction bases numbered 6, after V lost 6 bases and J lost 7 bases. The CDR3 is 14 residues long. CDR1 is SNHLY and CDR2 is FYNNEI in the germline V gene. The CDR3 loop is CASRDLAGVNEQFF. The DNA of the CDR3 is TGTGCCAGCAGGGATCTAGCGGGAGTAAATGAGCAGTTCTTC.

The gene calls are TRBV7-8 and TRBJ1-2; D is perhaps TRBD1 (5 bases). Germline V gene sequence: CDR1 SGHVS, CDR2 FQNEAQ. V gave up 6 bases and J gave up 8 bases, with 13 bases separating them. This CDR3 is built from 12 residues. Here the CDR3 reads CASSSTGAGYTF. CDR3 bases: TGTGCCAGCAGTAGTACAGGCGCCGGCTACACCTTC.

This clone was seen a few times. The rearrangement uses TRBV30 and TRBJ2-7; TRBD1 matches 7 bases. CDR1 GTSNPN and CDR2 SVGIG come from the germline V gene (reference sequence). The CDR3 totals 13 residues. J gave up 3 bases and V 5 bases, and 7 bases lay outside the gene matches. CDR3 protein: CAWSNRGIYEQYF. CDR3 nucleotides: TGTGCCTGGTCCAACAGGGGAATCTACGAGCAGTACTTC.

This clone has more than one count but fewer than ten. V and J are TRBV29-1 and TRBJ1-1; D remains ambiguous. The CDR3 covers 12 residues. The germline gives CDR1 SQVTM, CDR2 ANQGSEA. With 2 bases removed from V and 6 bases from J, the gap between germline ends came to 10 bases. CDR3 amino acids: CSVEIAGSEAFF. DNA for the CDR3: TGCAGCGTTGAAATCGCGGGTTCTGAAGCTTTCTTT.

This clone has a handful of counts. The genes are TRBV5-1 and TRBJ2-1; TRBD2 matches 8 bases. CDR3 size: 16 residues. J was trimmed by 1 base and V by 4 bases; bases with no gene match: 7. The germline V gene encodes CDR1 SGHRS and CDR2 YFSETQ. The CDR3 protein is CASSPPGLGSYNEQFF. The DNA of the CDR3 is TGCGCCAGCAGCCCCCCGGGACTAGGGTCCTACAATGAGCAGTTCTTC.

The V and J genes are TRBV29-1 and TRBJ2-5, with D maybe TRBD1 (5 bases). This CDR3 is 12 amino acids long. Germline CDR1 and CDR2: SQVTM and ANQGSEA. Trimming stripped 4 bases from V and 5 bases from J, with 11 bases between. The chain's CDR3 is CSVAVGRETQYF. CDR3 coding DNA: TGCAGCGTTGCAGTGGGGCGGGAGACCCAGTACTTC.

This clone was seen a few times. The chain joins TRBV28 to TRBJ1-5; a weak D match, TRBD1 (5 bases). Between the trimmed V and J ends, which lost 3 bases and 0 bases, there was a span of 15 bases. The CDR3 is 17 amino acids. The germline CDR1 and CDR2 sequences are MDHEN and SYDVKM. CDR3 nucleotides: TGTGCCAGCAGTTTTAGCGGGGCAGAGGATAGCAATCAGCCCCAGCATTTT. Its protein product is CASSFSGAEDSNQPQHF.

This chain joins TRBV5-1 and TRBJ2-1; TRBD2 is a possible D gene (6 bases). The CDR3 spans 15 residues. CDR1 is SGHRS, CDR2 YFSETQ, per germline. Deletions cut 0 bases from V and 8 bases from J, with 15 bases between. CDR3 region: CASSLVSGTGDEQFF. CDR3 nucleotide sequence: TGCGCCAGCAGCTTGGTTAGCGGCACGGGCGATGAGCAGTTCTTC.

J is TRBJ1-5 and V is TRBV18, with TRBD1 matching 7 bases. Germline-derived CDR1 and CDR2 are KGHSH and LQKENI. The CDR3 is 14 residues long. Unmatched junction bases numbered 4, after V lost 1 base and J lost 7 bases. The CDR3 DNA is TGTGCCAGCTCACCACAGGGGGCTAAGCAGCCCCAGCATTTT. Translation gives CASSPQGAKQPQHF. Full variable domain (rest looked up from reference TRBV18 and TRBJ1-5): NAGVMQNPRHLVRRRGQEARLRCSPMKGHSHVYWYRQLPEEGLKFMVYLQKENIIDESGMPKERFSAEFPKEGPSILRIQQVVRGDSAAYFCASSPQGAKQPQHFGDGTRLSIL.

The gene calls are TRBV29-1 and TRBJ2-1, with 10 bases lining up with TRBD2. J gave up 4 bases and V 8 bases, and 17 bases lay outside the gene matches. The CDR3 covers 17 residues. Germline values: CDR1 SQVTM, CDR2 ANQGSEA. DNA of the CDR3: TGCAGCACCTGGCGGTCCTTCTGGACTAGCGGATACAATGAGCAGTTCTTC. Its translation is CSTWRSFWTSGYNEQFF.

The V gene is TRBV5-1, the J gene TRBJ2-5, with 9 positions matching TRBD1. V gave up 7 bases and J gave up 5 bases; unmatched junction bases: 9. Germline V gene data show CDR1 as SGHRS and CDR2 as YFSETQ. The length of the CDR3 is 14 residues. The CDR3 region is CASWWTGARETQYF. In DNA, the CDR3 is TGCGCCAGCTGGTGGACAGGGGCGAGGGAGACCCAGTACTTC.

The chain uses TRBV7-2 and TRBJ1-1, with D possibly TRBD1 on 5 matching bases. The CDR3 runs to 12 residues. From germline, CDR1 is SGHTA and CDR2 FQGNSA. The V gene lost 4 bases and the J gene lost 5 bases, with 8 bases spanning the gap. In DNA form, the CDR3 reads TGTGCCAGCAGCTCGGGGGGGACTGAAGCTTTCTTT. Amino acids: CASSSGGTEAFF.

This clone was seen a handful of times. The chain recombines TRBV28 with TRBJ2-7; tentative D call: TRBD1 (6 bases). CDR3 length: 16 residues. Trimming took off 2 bases at V and 2 bases at J, with 16 bases between the two ends. Germline assignment: CDR1 MDHEN and CDR2 SYDVKM. The CDR3 loop is CASSLVFHRAPYEQYF. In DNA form, the CDR3 reads TGTGCCAGCAGTTTAGTTTTCCACAGGGCCCCCTACGAGCAGTACTTC.

The chain couples TRBV5-6 to TRBJ2-7, with 8 bases identical to TRBD2. With 2 bases clipped from V and 0 bases from J, the junction kept 7 bases outside the gene matches. The length of the CDR3 is 16 residues. CDR1 is SGHDT and CDR2 is YYEEEE in the germline V gene. The CDR3 sequence: CASSFIIAGTSYEQYF. Here the CDR3 DNA reads TGTGCCAGCAGCTTTATCATAGCGGGGACCTCCTACGAGCAGTACTTC.

This clone was picked up a small number of times. V usage is TRBV29-1 and J usage is TRBJ2-5, with D unresolved. Trimming left V 6 bases short and J 5 bases short, with 10 bases between. Germline CDR1 reads SQVTM; CDR2 reads ANQGSEA. The CDR3 is 11 amino acids. DNA of the CDR3: TGCAGCGTAGCAAGGCGGGAGACCCAGTACTTC. Its protein product is CSVARRETQYF.

The chain joins TRBV15 to TRBJ1-1; 7 bases are shared with TRBD1. Losses at the gene ends were 5 bases for V and 3 bases for J; bases not matched to a gene: 18. Germline CDR1 reads LNHNV; CDR2 reads YYDKDF (reference sequence). The CDR3 loop spans 18 amino acids. Here the CDR3 DNA reads TGTGCCACCAGCCCCCCACCAGACAGGGCCGTCTCGGACACTGAAGCTTTCTTT. Its translation is CATSPPPDRAVSDTEAFF.

This clone was detected only once. The V call is TRBV28, the J call TRBJ1-5; D is unclear. Germline V gives CDR1 MDHEN, CDR2 SYDVKM. The CDR3 length is 15 residues. V was cut by 4 bases and J by 3 bases, with 13 bases left in between. This chain's CDR3 is CASSSSAGVNQPQHF. CDR3 bases: TGTGCCAGCAGTTCTAGTGCCGGGGTCAATCAGCCCCAGCATTTT.

This clone was observed a few times. The chain recombines TRBV28 with TRBJ2-1; 12 bases map to TRBD2. The CDR3 totals 16 residues. V dropped 2 bases and J dropped 4; count of bases not matched to a gene: 3. Germline CDR1 MDHEN, CDR2 SYDVKM. CDR3 protein: CASSLILAGGYNEQFF. CDR3 bases: TGTGCCAGCAGTTTAATCCTAGCGGGAGGGTACAATGAGCAGTTCTTC.

This clone showed up just a few times. The chain uses TRBV15 and TRBJ2-7, with D maybe TRBD2 (5 bases). The germline gives CDR1 LNHNV, CDR2 YYDKDF (reference sequence). Trimming left V 3 bases short and J 3 bases short, with 15 bases between. CDR3 length: 15 residues. CDR3 coding DNA: TGTGCCACCAGCAGGGTTACGGGGAACTTCTACGAGCAGTACTTC. Residues: CATSRVTGNFYEQYF. The complete variable domain, with remaining parts taken from reference TRBV15 and TRBJ2-7, reads DAMVIQNPRYQVTQFGKPVTLSCSQTLNHNVMYWYQQKSSQAPKLLFHYYDKDFNNEADTPDNFQSRRPNTSFCFLDIRSPGLGDTAMYLCATSRVTGNFYEQYFGPGTRLTVT.

This chain connects TRBV9 to TRBJ2-7; possible D gene TRBD1, 5 bases. Germline CDR1 is SGDLS and CDR2 is YYNGEE. Trimming left V 1 base short and J 3 bases short, with 14 bases between. The CDR3 has 15 amino acids. As DNA, the CDR3 is TGTGCCAGCAGCGTACAGGGCGACTTCAACTACGAGCAGTACTTC. Encoded protein: CASSVQGDFNYEQYF.

The rearrangement joins TRBV7-9 to TRBJ2-7; D is uncertain. V was shortened by 3 bases and J by 0 bases, with 9 bases between the two germline ends. CDR3 length: 14 residues. Germline CDR1 and CDR2: SEHNR and FQNEAQ (reference sequence). CDR3 loop: CASSFRTSSYEQYF. CDR3 in DNA: TGTGCCAGCAGCTTTCGCACGAGCTCCTACGAGCAGTACTTC.

V and J are TRBV7-9 and TRBJ2-2; 10 nucleotides agree with TRBD1. This CDR3 is built from 18 residues. Germline V gene lookup returns CDR1 SEHNR and CDR2 FQNEAQ (reference sequence). V shed 5 bases, J shed 4 bases, and the junction held 13 bases outside the gene matches. CDR3 region: CASSRRTTGTGVTGELFF. CDR3 nucleotides: TGTGCCAGCAGCCGCAGAACGACCGGGACAGGGGTCACCGGGGAGCTGTTTTTT.

This clone was detected only a few times. The chain has TRBV6-1 and TRBJ2-5; 7 nucleotides align to TRBD2. With V trimmed by 7 bases and J by 6 bases, 8 bases remained unmatched. The CDR3 totals 13 residues. CDR1 and CDR2 (germline): MNHNS, SASEGT. Here the CDR3 DNA reads TGTGCCAGCATATTAAGCGGGGCCCAGACCCAGTACTTC. It codes for CASILSGAQTQYF.

The chain couples TRBV7-9 to TRBJ1-1, with TRBD1 matching over 7 bases. J lost 10 bases, V lost 6 bases, and 5 bases had no gene match. The CDR3 contains 11 residues. CDR1 SEHNR and CDR2 FQNEAQ come from the germline V gene (reference sequence). The CDR3 spells CASRDDRAAFF. CDR3 DNA: TGTGCCAGCAGGGATGACAGGGCAGCTTTCTTT. The full variable domain, rest sourced from reference TRBV7-9 and TRBJ1-1, is DTGVSQNPRHKITKRGQNVTFRCDPISEHNRLYWYRQTLGQGPEFLTYFQNEAQLEKSRLLSDRFSAERPKGSFSTLEIQRTEQGDSAMYLCASRDDRAAFFGQGTRLTVV.